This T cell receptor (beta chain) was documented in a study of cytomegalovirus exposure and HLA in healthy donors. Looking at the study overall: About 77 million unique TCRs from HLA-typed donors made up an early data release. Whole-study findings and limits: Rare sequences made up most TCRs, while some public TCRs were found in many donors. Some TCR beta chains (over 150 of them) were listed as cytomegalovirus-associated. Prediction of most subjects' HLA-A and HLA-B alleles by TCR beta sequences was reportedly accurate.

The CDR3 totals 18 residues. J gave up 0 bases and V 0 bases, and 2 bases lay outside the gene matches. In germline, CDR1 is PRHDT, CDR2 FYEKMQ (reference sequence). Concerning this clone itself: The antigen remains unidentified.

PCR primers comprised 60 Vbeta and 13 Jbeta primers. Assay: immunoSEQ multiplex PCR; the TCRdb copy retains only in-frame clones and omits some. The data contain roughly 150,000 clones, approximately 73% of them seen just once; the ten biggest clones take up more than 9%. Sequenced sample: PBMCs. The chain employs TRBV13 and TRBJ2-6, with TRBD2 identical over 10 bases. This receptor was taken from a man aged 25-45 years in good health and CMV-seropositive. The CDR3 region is CASSLGLAGLSGANVLTF. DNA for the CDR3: TGTGCCAGCAGCTTAGGACTAGCGGGACTCTCTGGGGCCAACGTCCTGACTTTC.